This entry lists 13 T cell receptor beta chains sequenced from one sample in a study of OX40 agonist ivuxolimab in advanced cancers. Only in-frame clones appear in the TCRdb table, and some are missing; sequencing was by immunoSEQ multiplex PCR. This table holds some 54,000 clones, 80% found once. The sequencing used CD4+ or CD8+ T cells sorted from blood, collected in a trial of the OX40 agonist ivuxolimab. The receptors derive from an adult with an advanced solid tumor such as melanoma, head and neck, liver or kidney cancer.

CDR3 protein: CASSSVGETQYF. DNA of the CDR3: TGTGCCAGCAGCAGCGTAGGAGAGACCCAGTACTTC. The V call is TRBV7-9, the J call TRBJ2-5; D is uncertain. CDR1 and CDR2 (germline): SEHNR, FQNEAQ (reference sequence). The ends were cut back, 5 bases at V and 4 bases at J, with 8 bases in the middle. The CDR3 sequence is 12 residues long.

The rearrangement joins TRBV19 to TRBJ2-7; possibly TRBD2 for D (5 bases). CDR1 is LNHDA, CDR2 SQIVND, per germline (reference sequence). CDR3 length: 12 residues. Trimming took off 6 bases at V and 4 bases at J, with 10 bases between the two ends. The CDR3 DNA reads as TGTGCCAGTAGCGGGGTAGGGTACGAGCAGTACTTC. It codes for CASSGVGYEQYF. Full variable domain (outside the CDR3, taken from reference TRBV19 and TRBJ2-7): DGGITQSPKYLFRKEGQNVTLSCEQNLNHDAMYWYRQDPGQGLRLIYYSQIVNDFQKGDIAEGYSVSREKKESFPLTVTSAQKNPTAFYLCASSGVGYEQYFGPGTRLTVT.

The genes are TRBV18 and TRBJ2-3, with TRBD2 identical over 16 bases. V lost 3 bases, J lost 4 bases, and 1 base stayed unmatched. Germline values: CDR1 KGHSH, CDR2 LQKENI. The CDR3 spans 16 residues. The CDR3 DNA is TGTGCCAGCTCACCGGGACTAGCGGGAGGGGCAGATACGCAGTATTTT. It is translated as CASSPGLAGGADTQYF. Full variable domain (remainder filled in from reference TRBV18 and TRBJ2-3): NAGVMQNPRHLVRRRGQEARLRCSPMKGHSHVYWYRQLPEEGLKFMVYLQKENIIDESGMPKERFSAEFPKEGPSILRIQQVVRGDSAAYFCASSPGLAGGADTQYFGPGTRLTVL.

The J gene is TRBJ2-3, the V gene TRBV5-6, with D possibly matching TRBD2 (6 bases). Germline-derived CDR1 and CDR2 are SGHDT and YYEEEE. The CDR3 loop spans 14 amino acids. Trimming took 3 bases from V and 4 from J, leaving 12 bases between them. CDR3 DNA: TGTGCCAGCAGCTCGCGGGGTGGCGCAGATACGCAGTATTTT. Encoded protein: CASSSRGGADTQYF.

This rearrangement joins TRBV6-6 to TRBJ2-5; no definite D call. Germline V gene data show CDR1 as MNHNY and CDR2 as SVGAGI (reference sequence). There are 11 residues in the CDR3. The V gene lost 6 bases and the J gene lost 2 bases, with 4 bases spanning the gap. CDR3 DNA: TGTGCCAGCAGGGTTCAAGAGACCCAGTACTTC. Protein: CASRVQETQYF.

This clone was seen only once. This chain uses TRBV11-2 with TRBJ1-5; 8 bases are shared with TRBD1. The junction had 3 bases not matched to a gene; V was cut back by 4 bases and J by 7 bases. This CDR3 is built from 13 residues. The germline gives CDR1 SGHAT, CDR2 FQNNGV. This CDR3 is CASSSDREQPQHF. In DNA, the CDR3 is TGTGCCAGCAGCTCGGACAGGGAGCAGCCCCAGCATTTT.

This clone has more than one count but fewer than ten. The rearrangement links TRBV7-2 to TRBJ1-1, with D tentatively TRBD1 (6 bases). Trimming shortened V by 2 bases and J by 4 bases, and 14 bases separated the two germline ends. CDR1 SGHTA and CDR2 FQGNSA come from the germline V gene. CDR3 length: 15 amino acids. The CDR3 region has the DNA TGTGCCAGCAGCTTAAAGACAGGAGTAGGCACTGAAGCTTTCTTT. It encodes CASSLKTGVGTEAFF. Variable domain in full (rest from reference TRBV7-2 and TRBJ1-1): GAGVSQSPSNKVTEKGKDVELRCDPISGHTALYWYRQSLGQGLEFLIYFQGNSAPDKSGLPSDRFSAERTGGSVSTLTIQRTQQEDSAVYLCASSLKTGVGTEAFFGQGTRLTVV.

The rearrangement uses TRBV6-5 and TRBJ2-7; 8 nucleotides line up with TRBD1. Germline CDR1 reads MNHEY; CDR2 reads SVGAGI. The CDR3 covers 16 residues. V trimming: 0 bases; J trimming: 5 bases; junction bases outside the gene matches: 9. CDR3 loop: CASSYSLTGVVDEQYF. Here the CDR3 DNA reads TGTGCCAGCAGTTACTCGTTGACAGGGGTTGTCGACGAGCAGTACTTC.

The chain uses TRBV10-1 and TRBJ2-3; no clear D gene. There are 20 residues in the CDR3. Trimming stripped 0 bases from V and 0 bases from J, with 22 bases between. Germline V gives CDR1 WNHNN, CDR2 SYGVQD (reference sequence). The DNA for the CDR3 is TGCGCCAGCAGTGAGTCACCAACTTGGAGACAACGATCTAGCACAGATACGCAGTATTTT. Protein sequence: CASSESPTWRQRSSTDTQYF.

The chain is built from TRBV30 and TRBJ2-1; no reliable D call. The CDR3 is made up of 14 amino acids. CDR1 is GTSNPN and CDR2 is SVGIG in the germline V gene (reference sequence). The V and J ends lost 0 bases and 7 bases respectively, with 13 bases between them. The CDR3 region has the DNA TGTGCCTGGAGTGTTCACTTCACCGGGAATGAGCAGTTCTTC. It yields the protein CAWSVHFTGNEQFF.

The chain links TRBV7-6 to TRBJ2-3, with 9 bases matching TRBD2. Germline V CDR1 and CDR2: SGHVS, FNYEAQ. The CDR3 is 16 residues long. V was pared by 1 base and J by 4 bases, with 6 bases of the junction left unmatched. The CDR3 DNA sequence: TGTGCCAGCAGCTTAGGTGGTAGCGGGAGTGCAGATACGCAGTATTTT. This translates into CASSLGGSGSADTQYF.

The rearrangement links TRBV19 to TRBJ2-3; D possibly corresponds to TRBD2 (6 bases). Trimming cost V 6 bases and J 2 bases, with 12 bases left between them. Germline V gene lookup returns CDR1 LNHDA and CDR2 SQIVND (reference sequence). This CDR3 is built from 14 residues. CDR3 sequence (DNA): TGTGCCAGTAGGAAGGGACTGACCACAGATACGCAGTATTTT. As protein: CASRKGLTTDTQYF.

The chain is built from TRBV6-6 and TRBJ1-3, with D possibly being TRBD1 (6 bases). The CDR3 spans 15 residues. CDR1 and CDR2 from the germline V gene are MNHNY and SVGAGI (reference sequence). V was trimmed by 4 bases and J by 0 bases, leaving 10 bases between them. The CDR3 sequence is CASSSSDSSGNTIYF. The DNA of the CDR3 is TGTGCCAGCAGTTCCTCGGACAGCTCTGGAAACACCATATATTTT.